A selection of T cell receptor beta chains follows, all from one sample in a study of T cells in Graves' hyperthyroidism and ophthalmopathy. TCRdb itself ran the multiplex PCR reads through MiXCR, one entry per CDR3 protein. There are approximately 400,000 distinct CDR3 sequences in the sample; 14% occur only once, and 20% lies in the top ten. The sample taken for sequencing was blood. Receptor source: a woman younger than 45 with Graves' ophthalmopathy. The CDR3 runs from the conserved cysteine through the conserved F or W. A D gene is named only where the DNA matches it firmly. Only some rows state a clone size, as once, few, many or a class for expanded clones.

>TRBV15|-|11|-|TRBJ2-2
CATSLTGELFF
TGTGCCACCAGCTTGACAGGGGAGCTGTTTTTT
>TRBV29-1|few|16|TRBD1|TRBJ2-7
CSVEGGTRDREYEQYF
TGCAGCGTTGAAGGAGGCACCCGGGACAGGGAATACGAGCAGTACTTC
>TRBV7-9|many|16|TRBD1|TRBJ2-1
CASSLYRDRVGNEQFF
TGTGCCAGCAGCCTCTACCGGGACAGGGTGGGAAATGAGCAGTTCTTC
>TRBV20-1|many|16|-|TRBJ2-1
CSASPLEADTYNEQFF
TGCAGTGCTTCCCCCCTGGAGGCAGACACCTACAATGAGCAGTTCTTC
>TRBV12-3/TRBV12-4|many|19|-|TRBJ2-1
CASSSAGAQTSWSVDEQFF
TGTGCCAGCAGTTCTGCGGGGGCGCAAACATCTTGGTCCGTCGATGAGCAGTTCTTC
>TRBV12-3/TRBV12-4|few|14|-|TRBJ2-2
CASSLGLGTEELFF
TGTGCCAGCAGTCTCGGTCTGGGCACCGAGGAGCTGTTTTTT
>TRBV19|many|16|-|TRBJ1-1
CASSIPSRGGVTEAFF
TGTGCCAGTAGTATCCCCTCACGGGGAGGGGTCACTGAAGCTTTCTTT
>TRBV6-1|many|13|-|TRBJ2-7
CASRKGGPYEQYF
TGTGCCAGCAGGAAAGGGGGGCCGTACGAGCAGTACTTC
>TRBV7-9|many|15|-|TRBJ2-6
CASSYSNSGANVLTF
TGTGCCAGCAGCTACAGCAACTCTGGGGCCAACGTCCTGACTTTC
>TRBV10-1|few|14|-|TRBJ2-2
CASSELAAHGELFF
TGCGCCAGCAGTGAACTAGCCGCGCATGGGGAGCTGTTTTTT
>TRBV7-2|many|14|-|TRBJ2-1
CASSLGLVHNEQFF
TGTGCCAGCAGCTTAGGACTAGTACACAATGAGCAGTTCTTC
>TRBV5-8|-|15|-|TRBJ1-5
CASSLGAQGFQPQHF
TGTGCCAGCAGCTTGGGGGCACAGGGCTTTCAGCCCCAGCATTTT
>TRBV7-2|many|15|TRBD1|TRBJ1-5
CASSSGTAINQPQHF
TGTGCCAGCAGCTCCGGGACAGCTATTAATCAGCCCCAGCATTTT
>TRBV28|many|17|TRBD1|TRBJ2-6
CASSWGQETSGANVLTF
TGTGCCAGCAGTTGGGGACAGGAGACCTCTGGGGCCAACGTCCTGACTTTC
>TRBV9|few|16|-|TRBJ1-5
CASSVDDGGSNQPQHF
TGTGCCAGCAGCGTAGATGACGGGGGTAGCAATCAGCCCCAGCATTTT
>TRBV7-9|few|15|-|TRBJ1-1
CASKIKEGWNTEAFF
TGTGCCAGCAAAATAAAGGAGGGTTGGAACACTGAAGCTTTCTTT
>TRBV4-2|-|15|-|TRBJ2-7
CASSQVQDGSYEQYF
TGTGCCAGCAGCCAAGTCCAGGATGGGTCCTACGAGCAGTACTTC
>TRBV18|many|15|-|TRBJ2-1
CASLKTGSSYNEQFF
TGTGCCAGCCTAAAGACAGGAAGCTCCTACAATGAGCAGTTCTTC
>TRBV10-3|-|18|TRBD2|TRBJ2-3
CATIPEGAGGKYTDTQYF
TGTGCCACCATCCCCGAGGGAGCGGGGGGGAAATACACAGATACGCAGTATTTT
>TRBV3-1|many|16|TRBD1|TRBJ2-2
CASSQVVGTAGGELFF
TGTGCCAGCAGCCAAGTGGTTGGGACAGCCGGCGGGGAGCTGTTTTTT
>TRBV7-2|few|14|-|TRBJ2-7
CASSPGTTSYEQYF
TGTGCCAGCAGCCCAGGGACCACCTCCTACGAGCAGTACTTC
>TRBV20-1|-|12|-|TRBJ2-2
CSAREGVGELFF
TGCAGTGCTAGAGAAGGGGTCGGGGAGCTGTTTTTT
>TRBV24-1|few|12|-|TRBJ2-2
CATSARPRELFF
TGTGCCACCAGTGCTAGACCGAGGGAGCTGTTTTTT
>TRBV5-1|-|15|-|TRBJ1-1
CASSLVGEGRTEAFF
TGCGCCAGCAGCTTGGTGGGGGAAGGGAGGACTGAAGCTTTCTTT
>TRBV18|few|16|TRBD2|TRBJ2-7
CASRYSGGVGSYEQYF
TGTGCCAGCAGATATAGCGGGGGTGTCGGCTCCTACGAGCAGTACTTC
>TRBV28|-|12|-|TRBJ1-6
CASSFSRAPLHF
TGTGCCAGCAGTTTTAGTAGGGCCCCCCTCCACTTT
>TRBV12-3/TRBV12-4|-|14|TRBD1|TRBJ2-7
CASSRQGNWFEQYF
TGTGCCAGCAGCCGACAGGGGAACTGGTTCGAGCAGTACTTC
>TRBV7-9|few|16|-|TRBJ2-3
CASSLGGRAGTDTQYF
TGTGCCAGCAGCTTAGGCGGCAGGGCTGGCACAGATACGCAGTATTTT
>TRBV7-9|-|13|-|TRBJ2-7
CASSLDRVREQYF
TGTGCCAGCAGCTTAGATAGGGTTCGGGAGCAGTACTTC
>TRBV6-1|few|16|TRBD1|TRBJ1-4
CASSVLMGQGVEKLFF
TGTGCCAGCAGTGTACTCATGGGACAGGGGGTTGAAAAACTGTTTTTT
>TRBV11-3|many|14|-|TRBJ2-2
CASSLQLNTGELFF
TGTGCCAGCAGCTTACAGCTTAACACCGGGGAGCTGTTTTTT
>TRBV11-2|many|16|-|TRBJ1-2
CASSFPRAGFDYGYTF
TGTGCCAGCAGCTTCCCCCGTGCTGGGTTCGACTATGGCTACACCTTC
>TRBV7-9|-|15|TRBD2|TRBJ2-5
CASSFGLAGKETQYF
TGTGCCAGCAGCTTCGGGCTAGCGGGGAAGGAGACCCAGTACTTC
>TRBV18|many|16|-|TRBJ1-6
CASSPQTAASNSPLHF
TGTGCCAGCTCACCACAGACTGCGGCAAGCAATTCACCCCTCCACTTT
>TRBV28|few|15|-|TRBJ2-3
CASSLRGGGRDTQYF
TGTGCCAGCAGTTTAAGGGGGGGGGGGCGAGATACGCAGTATTTT